This TCR beta chain comes out of a study of human T cells and chemical hapten exposure. Study-level points and caveats: Donor immune responses may differ from healthy people's, since all donors had alopecia. Expanded TCR counts at PT1 went up together with patch test score, a positive correlation.

The CDR3 length is 12 residues. Deletions cut 6 bases from V and 1 base from J, with 9 bases between. Germline V CDR1 and CDR2: SQVTM, ANQGSEA. Sample time point: patch test 1, 2 weeks after DPC sensitization. The treatment denotes: therapeutic diphenylcyclopropenone sensitization with weekly scalp DPC. Each patch test followed a blood draw. This clonotype has a count of ten or more. What it binds is not known. The library put unique molecular identifiers onto individual cDNA molecules. From the RACE reads, TCRdb called clonotypes with MiXCR, one entry per CDR3 protein. The sample shows more than 150,000 distinct CDR3 sequences, 14% of them seen only once.

The rearrangement joins TRBV29-1 to TRBJ1-1; no firm D call. The specimen was whole blood, collected in connection with sensitization to the hapten diphenylcyclopropenone (DPC). The receptor's source is a woman aged 25 to 45 with alopecia areata. Some clones in this sample may be carry-over from other donors' samples. This CDR3 reads CSVAGPNTEAFF. CDR3 sequence (DNA): TGCAGCGTCGCCGGGCCGAACACTGAAGCTTTCTTT.